This TCR beta chain was sequenced in a study of cytomegalovirus exposure and HLA in healthy donors. Note on this clone: Its antigen is not identified.

Primers for the PCR totalled 60 Vbeta and 13 Jbeta. Profiling relied on immunoSEQ multiplex PCR, and the TCRdb table lists in-frame clones only, not all of them. The sample has more than 80,000 clones, 70% to 80% seen once; the top ten hold around 17%. Trimming cost V 3 bases and J 0 bases, with 9 bases left between them. CDR3 size: 15 residues. Germline V gene lookup returns CDR1 LNHDA and CDR2 SQIVND (reference sequence). Points from the study as a whole: Fewer N-insertions than the roughly 630-donor mean were reportedly shown by an Asian-associated ancestry cluster in a later analysis.

It was healthy bone marrow donors who served as donors. The chain has TRBV19 and TRBJ2-1, with D tentatively TRBD1 (5 bases). The TCR was taken from a woman aged 55-70 years in good health and CMV-seropositive. The sequencing sample was made of PBMCs. The CDR3 coding sequence is TGTGCCAGTAGTATGTATCAGGGCTCCTACAATGAGCAGTTCTTC. Protein: CASSMYQGSYNEQFF.